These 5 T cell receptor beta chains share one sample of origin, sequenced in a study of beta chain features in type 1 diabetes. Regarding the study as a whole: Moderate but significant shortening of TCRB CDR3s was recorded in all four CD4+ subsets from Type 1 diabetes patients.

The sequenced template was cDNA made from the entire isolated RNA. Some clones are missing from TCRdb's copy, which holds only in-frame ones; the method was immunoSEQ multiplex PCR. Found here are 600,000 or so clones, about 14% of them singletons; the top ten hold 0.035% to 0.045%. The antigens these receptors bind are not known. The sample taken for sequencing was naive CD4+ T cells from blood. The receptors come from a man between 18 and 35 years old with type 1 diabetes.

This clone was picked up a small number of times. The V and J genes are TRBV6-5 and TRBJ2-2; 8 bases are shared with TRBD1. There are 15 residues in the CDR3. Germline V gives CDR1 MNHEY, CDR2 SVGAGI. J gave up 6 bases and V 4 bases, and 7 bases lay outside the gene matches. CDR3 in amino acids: CASSLGQEGAGELFF. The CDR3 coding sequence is TGTGCCAGCAGTTTGGGACAGGAAGGGGCCGGGGAGCTGTTTTTT.

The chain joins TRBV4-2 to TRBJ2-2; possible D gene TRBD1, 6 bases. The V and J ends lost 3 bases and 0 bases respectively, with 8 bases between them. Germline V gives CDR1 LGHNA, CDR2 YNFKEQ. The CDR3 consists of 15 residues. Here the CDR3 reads CASSQRTANTGELFF. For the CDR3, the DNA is TGTGCCAGCAGCCAGAGGACAGCGAACACCGGGGAGCTGTTTTTT.

CDR3 sequence reads: CASSLLQERTYNEQFF. In nucleotides, the CDR3 is TGTGCCAGCAGCTTGTTGCAGGAGAGGACCTACAATGAGCAGTTCTTC. The rearrangement joins TRBV5-6 to TRBJ2-1; unclear D gene. The ends were cut back, 1 base at V and 2 bases at J, with 13 bases in the middle. The CDR3 is 16 amino acids. The germline CDR1 and CDR2 sequences are SGHDT and YYEEEE.

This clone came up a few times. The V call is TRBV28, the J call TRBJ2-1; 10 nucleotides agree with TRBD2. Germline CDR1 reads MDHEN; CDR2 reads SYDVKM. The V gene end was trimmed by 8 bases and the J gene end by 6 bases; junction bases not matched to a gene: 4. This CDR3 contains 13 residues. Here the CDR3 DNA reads TGTGCCAGCTCTAGCGGGAGCATCAATGAGCAGTTCTTC. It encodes CASSSGSINEQFF.

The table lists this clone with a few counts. CDR3 amino acids: CASRPAGSSYNEQFF. CDR3 in DNA: TGTGCCAGCAGACCAGCGGGTAGCTCCTACAATGAGCAGTTCTTC. J is TRBJ2-1 and V is TRBV6-4; a possible D gene is TRBD2 (6 bases). The CDR3 extends over 15 amino acids. The germline V and J ends were trimmed by 6 bases and 0 bases, with 12 bases remaining between them. Germline V gene lookup returns CDR1 MRHNA and CDR2 SNTAGT.